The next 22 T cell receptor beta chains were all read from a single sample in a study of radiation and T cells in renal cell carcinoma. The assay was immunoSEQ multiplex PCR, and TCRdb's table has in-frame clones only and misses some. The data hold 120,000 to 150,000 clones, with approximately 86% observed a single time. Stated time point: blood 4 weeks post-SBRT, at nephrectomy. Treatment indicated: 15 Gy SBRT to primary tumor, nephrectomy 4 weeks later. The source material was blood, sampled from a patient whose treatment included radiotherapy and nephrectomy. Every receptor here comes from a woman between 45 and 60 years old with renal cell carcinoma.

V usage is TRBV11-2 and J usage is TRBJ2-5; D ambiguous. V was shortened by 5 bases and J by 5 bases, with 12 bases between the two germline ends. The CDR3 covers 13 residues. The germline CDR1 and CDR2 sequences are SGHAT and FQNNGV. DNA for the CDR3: TGTGCCAGCAGCCTGGAAAAATCGGAGACCCAGTACTTC. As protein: CASSLEKSETQYF.

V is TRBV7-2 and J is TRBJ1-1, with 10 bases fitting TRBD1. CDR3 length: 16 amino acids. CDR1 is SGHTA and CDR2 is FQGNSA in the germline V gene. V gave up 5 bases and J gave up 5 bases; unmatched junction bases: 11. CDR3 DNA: TGTGCCAGCAGCATCCCGGGACAGGGGTCGGAGACTGAAGCTTTCTTT. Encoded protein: CASSIPGQGSETEAFF. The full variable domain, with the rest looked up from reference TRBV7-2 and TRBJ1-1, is GAGVSQSPSNKVTEKGKDVELRCDPISGHTALYWYRQSLGQGLEFLIYFQGNSAPDKSGLPSDRFSAERTGGSVSTLTIQRTQQEDSAVYLCASSIPGQGSETEAFFGQGTRLTVV.

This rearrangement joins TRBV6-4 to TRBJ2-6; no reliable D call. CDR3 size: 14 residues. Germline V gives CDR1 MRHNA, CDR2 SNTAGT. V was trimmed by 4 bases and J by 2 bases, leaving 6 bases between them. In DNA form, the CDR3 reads TGTGCCAGCAGTGTCGGTCCTGGGGCCAACGTCCTGACTTTC. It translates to CASSVGPGANVLTF.

The CDR3 spells CASSFGTVNTGELFF. The CDR3 region has the DNA TGTGCCAGCAGTTTTGGGACAGTGAACACCGGGGAGCTGTTTTTT. The chain combines TRBV27 with TRBJ2-2; 7 positions agree with TRBD1. The CDR3 covers 15 residues. Trimming cost V 3 bases and J 1 base; bases outside gene matches: 2. Germline V CDR1 and CDR2: MNHEY, SMNVEV (reference sequence).

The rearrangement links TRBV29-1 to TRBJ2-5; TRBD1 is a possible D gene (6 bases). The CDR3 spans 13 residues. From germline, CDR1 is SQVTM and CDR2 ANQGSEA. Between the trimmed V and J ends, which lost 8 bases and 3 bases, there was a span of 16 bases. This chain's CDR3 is CSSTRDTKETQYF. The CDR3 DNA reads TGCAGCTCCACCCGGGACACTAAAGAGACCCAGTACTTC.

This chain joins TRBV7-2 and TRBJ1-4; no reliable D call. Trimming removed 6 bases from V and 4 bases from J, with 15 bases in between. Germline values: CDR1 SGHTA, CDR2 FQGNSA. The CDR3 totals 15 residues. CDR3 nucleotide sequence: TGTGCCAGCAGTTCATACCGGGAATTTAATGAAAAACTGTTTTTT. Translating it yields CASSSYREFNEKLFF.

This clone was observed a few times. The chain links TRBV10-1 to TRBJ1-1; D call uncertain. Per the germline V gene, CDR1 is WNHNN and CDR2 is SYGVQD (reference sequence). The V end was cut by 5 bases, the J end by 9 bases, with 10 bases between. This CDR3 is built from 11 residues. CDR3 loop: CASSSDGKAFF. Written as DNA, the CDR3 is TGCGCCAGCAGTAGTGACGGGAAAGCTTTCTTT.

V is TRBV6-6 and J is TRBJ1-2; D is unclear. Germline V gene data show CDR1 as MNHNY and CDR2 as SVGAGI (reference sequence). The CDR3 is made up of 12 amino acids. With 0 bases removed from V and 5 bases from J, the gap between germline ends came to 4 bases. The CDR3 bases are TGTGCCAGCAGTTACTCGTCGTATGGCTACACCTTC. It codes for CASSYSSYGYTF.

The CDR3 spells CASSLRLAVYNEQFF. The CDR3, as DNA: TGCGCCAGCAGCTTGAGATTAGCGGTATACAATGAGCAGTTCTTC. V gene TRBV5-1 combines with J gene TRBJ2-1; possibly TRBD2 for D (6 bases). V was trimmed by 1 base and J by 4 bases, leaving 12 bases between them. The germline V gene has CDR1 SGHRS and CDR2 YFSETQ. This CDR3 comprises 15 residues.

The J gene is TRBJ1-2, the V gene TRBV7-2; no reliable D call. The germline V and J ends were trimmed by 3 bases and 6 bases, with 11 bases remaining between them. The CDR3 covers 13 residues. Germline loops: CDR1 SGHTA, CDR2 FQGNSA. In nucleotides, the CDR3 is TGTGCCAGCAGCTTTGTACGGTCGGATGGCTACACCTTC. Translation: CASSFVRSDGYTF.

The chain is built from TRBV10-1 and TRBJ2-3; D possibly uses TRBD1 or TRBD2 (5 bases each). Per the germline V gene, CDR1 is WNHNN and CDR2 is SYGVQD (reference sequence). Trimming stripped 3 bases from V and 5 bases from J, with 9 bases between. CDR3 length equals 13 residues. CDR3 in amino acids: CASSESGRDTQYF. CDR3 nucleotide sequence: TGCGCCAGCAGTGAATCAGGGAGAGATACGCAGTATTTT.

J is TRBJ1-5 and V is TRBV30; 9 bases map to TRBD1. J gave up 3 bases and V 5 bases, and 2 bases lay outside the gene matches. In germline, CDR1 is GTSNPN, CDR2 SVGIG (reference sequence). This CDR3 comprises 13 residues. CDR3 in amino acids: CAWDRGDNQPQHF. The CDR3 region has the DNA TGTGCCTGGGACAGGGGGGACAATCAGCCCCAGCATTTT.

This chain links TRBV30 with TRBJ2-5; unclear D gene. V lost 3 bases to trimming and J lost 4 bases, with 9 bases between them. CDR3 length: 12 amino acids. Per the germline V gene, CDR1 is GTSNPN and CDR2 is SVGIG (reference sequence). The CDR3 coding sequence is TGTGCCTGGAGAGAACTGGGAGAGACCCAGTACTTC. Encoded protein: CAWRELGETQYF.

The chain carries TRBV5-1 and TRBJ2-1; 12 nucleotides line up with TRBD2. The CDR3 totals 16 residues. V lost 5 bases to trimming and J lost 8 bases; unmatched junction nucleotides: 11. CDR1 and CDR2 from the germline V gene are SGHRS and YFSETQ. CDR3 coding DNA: TGCGCCAGCAGTTCTCAAACCAGGACTAGCGGGGATGAGCAGTTCTTC. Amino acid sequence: CASSSQTRTSGDEQFF. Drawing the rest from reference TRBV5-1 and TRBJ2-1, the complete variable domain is KAGVTQTPRYLIKTRGQQVTLSCSPISGHRSVSWYQQTPGQGLQFLFEYFSETQRNKGNFPGRFSGRQFSNSRSEMNVSTLELGDSALYLCASSSQTRTSGDEQFFGPGTRLTVL.

This chain's CDR3 is CASSPRGPLAKNIQYF. CDR3 nucleotide sequence: TGTGCCAGCAGCCCCAGGGGACCTTTAGCCAAAAACATTCAGTACTTC. The chain combines TRBV7-9 with TRBJ2-4, with a weak D call TRBD1 (6 bases). V dropped 5 bases and J dropped 0 bases, with 14 bases sitting between them. This CDR3 has 16 amino acids. Per germline, CDR1 SEHNR and CDR2 FQNEAQ (reference sequence).

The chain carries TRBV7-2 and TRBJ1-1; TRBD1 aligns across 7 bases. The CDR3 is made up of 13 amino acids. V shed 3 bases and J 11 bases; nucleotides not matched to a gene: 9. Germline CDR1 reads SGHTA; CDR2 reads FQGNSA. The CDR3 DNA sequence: TGTGCCAGCAGCTTTACCGACAGGGCAGGTGCTTTCTTT. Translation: CASSFTDRAGAFF.

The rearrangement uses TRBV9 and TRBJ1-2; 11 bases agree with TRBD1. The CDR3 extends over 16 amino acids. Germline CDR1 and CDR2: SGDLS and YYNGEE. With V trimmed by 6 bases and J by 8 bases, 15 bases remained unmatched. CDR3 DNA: TGTGCCAGCACCCCAACGGGACAGGGGGTTGGGAAGGGCTACACCTTC. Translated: CASTPTGQGVGKGYTF.

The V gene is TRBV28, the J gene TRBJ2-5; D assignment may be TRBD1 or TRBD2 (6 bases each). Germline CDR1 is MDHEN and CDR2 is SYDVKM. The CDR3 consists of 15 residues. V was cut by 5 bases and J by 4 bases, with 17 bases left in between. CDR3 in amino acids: CASSRVRGAGETQYF. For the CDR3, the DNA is TGTGCCAGCAGTAGGGTCAGGGGAGCGGGAGAGACCCAGTACTTC.

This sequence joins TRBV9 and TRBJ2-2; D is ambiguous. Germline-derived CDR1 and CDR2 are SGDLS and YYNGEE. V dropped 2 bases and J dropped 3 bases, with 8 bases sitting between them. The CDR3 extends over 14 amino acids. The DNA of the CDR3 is TGTGCCAGCAGCGTCCGATCCGACACCGGGGAGCTGTTTTTT. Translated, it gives CASSVRSDTGELFF. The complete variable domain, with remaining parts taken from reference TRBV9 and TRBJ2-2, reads DSGVTQTPKHLITATGQRVTLRCSPRSGDLSVYWYQQSLDQGLQFLIQYYNGEERAKGNILERFSAQQFPDLHSELNLSSLELGDSALYFCASSVRSDTGELFFGEGSRLTVL.

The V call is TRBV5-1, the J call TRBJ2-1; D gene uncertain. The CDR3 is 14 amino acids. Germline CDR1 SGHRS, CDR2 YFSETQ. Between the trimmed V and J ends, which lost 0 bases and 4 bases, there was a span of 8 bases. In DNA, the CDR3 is TGCGCCAGCAGCTTGGGTGAGACTTACAATGAGCAGTTCTTC. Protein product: CASSLGETYNEQFF.

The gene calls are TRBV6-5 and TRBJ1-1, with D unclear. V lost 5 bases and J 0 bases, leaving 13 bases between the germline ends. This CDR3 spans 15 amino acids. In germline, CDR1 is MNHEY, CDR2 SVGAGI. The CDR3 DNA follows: TGTGCCAGCAGTGCCGAAATACAGATGAACACTGAAGCTTTCTTT. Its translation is CASSAEIQMNTEAFF.

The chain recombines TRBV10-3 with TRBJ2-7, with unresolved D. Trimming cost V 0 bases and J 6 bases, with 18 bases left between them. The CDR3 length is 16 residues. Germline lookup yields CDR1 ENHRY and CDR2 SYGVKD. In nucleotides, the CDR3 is TGTGCCATCAGTGAGTCGACGGTAGGTCAGCCTCGCGAGCAGTACTTC. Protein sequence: CAISESTVGQPREQYF.